The source of this TCR beta chain is a study of control samples from healthy donors and cancer patients. The germline V gene has CDR1 ENHRY and CDR2 SYGVKD. The CDR3 covers 12 residues. Between the trimmed V and J ends, which lost 10 bases and 5 bases, there was a span of 15 bases. Repertoires were generated with immunoSEQ multiplex PCR, while TCRdb's copy carries only in-frame clones and drops some. There are 100,000 to 150,000 clones in the sample; roughly 92% occur only once, and approximately 6% lies in the top ten. In this sample, this clone turned up once. Sequencing was performed on blood. The source is a man younger than 35 in good health. V and J are TRBV10-3 and TRBJ2-7; either TRBD1 or TRBD2 may supply D (5 bases each). CDR3 bases: TGTGCCAGCACCCCCGGGACCGACGAGCAGTACTTC. It codes for CASTPGTDEQYF.